The 28 T cell receptor beta chains below all came from one sample that was sequenced in a study of blood T cell repertoires in COVID-19. Only in-frame clones appear in the TCRdb table, and some are missing; sequencing was by immunoSEQ multiplex PCR. The sample carries about 160,000 clones, 82% recorded once. The sample was peripheral blood. All receptors derive from a woman aged 40 to 55 with COVID-19, enrolled during active disease.

The rearrangement links TRBV5-4 to TRBJ2-7; D is perhaps TRBD1 (6 bases). From germline, CDR1 is SGHNT and CDR2 YYREEE (reference sequence). This CDR3 has 12 amino acids. V was pared by 10 bases and J by 2 bases, with 13 bases between. CDR3 sequence reads: CAVSGATYEQYV. CDR3 nucleotide sequence: TGTGCCGTTTCAGGGGCGACCTACGAGCAGTACGTC.

This chain connects TRBV7-2 to TRBJ1-3; the D is unclear. The CDR3 length is 16 residues. Per the germline V gene, CDR1 is SGHTA and CDR2 is FQGNSA. Between the trimmed V and J ends, which lost 8 bases and 0 bases, there was a span of 17 bases. In nucleotides, the CDR3 is TGTGCCAGCTCGAGGGCCGTAAGGAGCTCTGGAAACACCATATATTTT. Its protein is CASSRAVRSSGNTIYF. Complete variable domain (other parts from reference TRBV7-2 and TRBJ1-3): GAGVSQSPSNKVTEKGKDVELRCDPISGHTALYWYRQSLGQGLEFLIYFQGNSAPDKSGLPSDRFSAERTGGSVSTLTIQRTQQEDSAVYLCASSRAVRSSGNTIYFGEGSWLTVV.

This chain uses TRBV4-1 with TRBJ1-5; 10 positions match TRBD1. Germline V CDR1 and CDR2: MGHRA, YSYEKL. The CDR3 has 16 amino acids. With 8 bases clipped from V and 0 bases from J, the junction kept 7 bases outside the gene matches. In DNA, the CDR3 is TGCGCCAGCCCGGGACAGGGGTATAGTAGCAATCAGCCCCAGCATTTT. Translated, it gives CASPGQGYSSNQPQHF.

V is TRBV2 and J is TRBJ2-7; 11 nucleotides line up with TRBD2. V was pared by 10 bases and J by 5 bases, with 7 bases of the junction left unmatched. The CDR3 runs to 13 residues. Germline V gene sequence: CDR1 SNHLY, CDR2 FYNNEI. DNA of the CDR3: TGTGCCAACCAGCTAGCGGGAGGCGACGAGCAGTACTTC. Translation: CANQLAGGDEQYF.

The chain is built from TRBV7-8 and TRBJ1-1, with no clear D. Germline assignment: CDR1 SGHVS and CDR2 FQNEAQ. The CDR3 covers 15 residues. Trimming pared 0 bases from V and 1 base from J, leaving 9 bases between. The CDR3 sequence is CASSLAPGGNTEAFF. DNA for the CDR3: TGTGCCAGCAGCTTAGCCCCGGGAGGGAACACTGAAGCTTTCTTT.

The V and J genes are TRBV7-9 and TRBJ2-5, with 8 bases matching TRBD2. CDR3 size: 18 residues. Germline CDR1 and CDR2: SEHNR and FQNEAQ (reference sequence). The V gene end was trimmed by 1 base and the J gene end by 2 bases; junction bases not matched to a gene: 12. The CDR3 DNA reads TGTGCCAGCAGCTTAGGCTCCCAGCGGGGGCGTCGTCAAGAGACCCAGTACTTC. Translation gives CASSLGSQRGRRQETQYF.

The V gene is TRBV20-1, the J gene TRBJ2-3; D unclear. The CDR3 contains 13 residues. V lost 3 bases and J 6 bases, leaving 13 bases between the germline ends. In germline, CDR1 is DFQATT, CDR2 SNEGSKA (reference sequence). CDR3 in DNA: TGCAGTGCTAGTGGTGGGCCTTTGGATACGCAGTATTTT. This translates into CSASGGPLDTQYF.

This clone occurred a few times. This chain joins TRBV28 and TRBJ2-7; 7 bases map to TRBD1. This CDR3 is 13 amino acids long. V lost 11 bases and J lost 1; bases outside the gene matches: 8. The germline V gene encodes CDR1 MDHEN and CDR2 SYDVKM. The CDR3 loop reads CAARDRYSYEQYF. CDR3 nucleotide sequence: TGTGCCGCCCGGGACAGATATTCCTACGAGCAGTACTTC. Looking up the rest from reference TRBV28 and TRBJ2-7 gives the full variable domain: DVKVTQSSRYLVKRTGEKVFLECVQDMDHENMFWYRQDPGLGLRLIYFSYDVKMKEKGDIPEGYSVSREKKERFSLILESASTNQTSMYLCAARDRYSYEQYFGPGTRLTVT.

The CDR3, as DNA: TGTGCCAGTAGCCCACAGGGCGGGAGGGAGACCCAGTACTTC. This codes for CASSPQGGRETQYF. The chain carries TRBV19 and TRBJ2-5; the match to TRBD2 covers 8 bases. Trimming cost V 6 bases and J 5 bases; bases outside gene matches: 8. CDR1 is LNHDA and CDR2 is SQIVND in the germline V gene (reference sequence). This CDR3 region has 14 residues.

The chain is built from TRBV10-3 and TRBJ2-5; 10 nucleotides agree with TRBD2. This CDR3 spans 14 amino acids. The germline V gene has CDR1 ENHRY and CDR2 SYGVKD. V dropped 8 bases and J dropped 2; count of bases not matched to a gene: 5. CDR3 nucleotide sequence: TGTGCCATCTCCTCTAGCGGGAGACAAGAGACCCAGTACTTC. Amino acids: CAISSSGRQETQYF.

This chain connects TRBV11-2 to TRBJ1-3; no clear D. The CDR3 runs 14 residues. CDR1 is SGHAT and CDR2 is FQNNGV in the germline V gene. Between the trimmed V and J ends, which lost 5 bases and 1 base, there was a span of 9 bases. This CDR3 reads CASSIRSSGNTIYF. CDR3 DNA sequence: TGTGCCAGCAGCATAAGGAGTTCTGGAAACACCATATATTTT.

This clone was observed many times. The junction departs from germline at one end; a sequencing error may be responsible. The chain links TRBV6-1 to TRBJ2-7; D may match TRBD1 or TRBD2 (5 bases each). CDR1 is MNHNS and CDR2 is SASEGT in the germline V gene. The CDR3 totals 15 residues. CDR3 in DNA: TGTGCCAGCAGTAAAGCAGGGTCGGGAATAAGTGAGCAGTACTTC. Translation gives CASSKAGSGISEQYF.

J is TRBJ2-7 and V is TRBV6-2 or TRBV6-3, with D possibly being TRBD1 (5 bases). Deletions cut 2 bases from V and 4 bases from J, with 9 bases between. The CDR3 covers 13 residues. Germline V gene data show CDR1 as MNHEY and CDR2 as SVGEGT. The CDR3 nucleotides read TGTGCCAGCAGTTACCTCGACAGATACGAGCAGTACGTC. Its translation: CASSYLDRYEQYV.

The CDR3 nucleotides are TGTGCCAGCAGCCCGGCGTACGGGACAGGTCCCGACGAGCAGTACGTC. This codes for CASSPAYGTGPDEQYV. V and J are TRBV4-2 and TRBJ2-7, with 8 bases matching TRBD1. The CDR3 has 16 residues. V trimming: 4 bases; J trimming: 5 bases; junction bases outside the gene matches: 13. The germline V gene has CDR1 LGHNA and CDR2 YNFKEQ.

The chain has TRBV7-9 and TRBJ1-4; D gene uncertain. This CDR3 has 12 amino acids. Trimming took off 7 bases at V and 8 bases at J, with 11 bases between the two ends. Germline loops: CDR1 SEHNR, CDR2 FQNEAQ (reference sequence). This CDR3 reads CASNGDREKLFF. The DNA for the CDR3 is TGTGCCAGCAACGGGGATAGGGAAAAACTGTTTTTT.

The sample holds a few counts of this clone. V usage is TRBV6-6 and J usage is TRBJ2-7, with D possibly being TRBD1 (6 bases). The V gene lost 4 bases and the J gene lost 0 bases, with 10 bases spanning the gap. From germline, CDR1 is MNHNY and CDR2 SVGAGI (reference sequence). The CDR3 runs 14 residues. The CDR3 region is CASSSTGRSYEQYV. For the CDR3, the DNA is TGTGCCAGCAGTTCAACAGGGCGCTCCTACGAGCAGTACGTC.

The V gene is TRBV5-1, the J gene TRBJ2-3; weak D call: TRBD2 (5 bases). V shed 3 bases and J shed 0 bases, with 8 bases lying between them. The CDR3 is 14 amino acids. Germline-derived CDR1 and CDR2 are SGHRS and YFSETQ. The CDR3 is CASSSRGSTDTQYF. CDR3 nucleotides: TGCGCCAGCAGCTCTCGAGGGAGCACAGATACGCAGTATTTT.

This chain joins TRBV12-3 or TRBV12-4 and TRBJ2-7; D is unresolved. This CDR3 contains 12 residues. V shed 2 bases and J shed 0 bases, with 2 bases lying between them. For the CDR3, the DNA is TGTGCCAGCAGTTTATACTCCTACGAGCAGTACTTC. Residues: CASSLYSYEQYF.

The V and J genes are TRBV29-1 and TRBJ1-1; 7 bases match TRBD1. J gave up 2 bases and V 7 bases, and 7 bases lay outside the gene matches. CDR1 and CDR2 (germline): SQVTM, ANQGSEA. The CDR3 consists of 13 residues. CDR3 nucleotides: TGCAGCGCGATGACAGGGACTAACACTGAAGCTTTCTTT. It encodes CSAMTGTNTEAFF.

The chain uses TRBV19 and TRBJ1-2, with 9 positions matching TRBD1. Germline V gene data show CDR1 as LNHDA and CDR2 as SQIVND (reference sequence). V shed 5 bases, J shed 5 bases, and the junction held 9 bases outside the gene matches. This CDR3 region has 15 residues. The DNA of the CDR3 is TGTGCCAGTAGTCCAGCCGGGACAGGGAGGTATGGCTACACCTTC. Translating it yields CASSPAGTGRYGYTF.

V gene TRBV30 combines with J gene TRBJ1-2; TRBD1 matches 8 bases. The CDR3 sequence is 14 residues long. Germline V CDR1 and CDR2: GTSNPN, SVGIG (reference sequence). V dropped 4 bases and J dropped 1; count of bases not matched to a gene: 5. The CDR3 DNA sequence: TGTGCCTGGAACCGACAGGGGTTTAACTATGGCTACACCTTC. Its translation is CAWNRQGFNYGYTF.

The chain recombines TRBV3-1 (or the pseudogene TRBV3-2) with TRBJ2-1; 8 bases fit TRBD2. V trimming: 2 bases; J trimming: 9 bases; junction bases outside the gene matches: 9. CDR1 is LGHDT, CDR2 YNNKEL, per germline (reference sequence). The CDR3 is 15 amino acids. CDR3 loop: CASSQTKRGSFEQFF. As DNA, the CDR3 is TGTGCCAGCAGCCAAACGAAGCGGGGGAGCTTTGAGCAGTTCTTC.

The chain recombines TRBV7-6 with TRBJ2-1; D call uncertain. The CDR3 sequence is 13 residues long. Trimming removed 3 bases from V and 10 bases from J, with 13 bases in between. CDR1 and CDR2 (germline): SGHVS, FNYEAQ. The CDR3 coding sequence is TGTGCCAGCAGCTTGGGCTGGTCTGAAGAGCAGTTCTTC. It is translated as CASSLGWSEEQFF.

V usage is TRBV7-6 and J usage is TRBJ2-3; perhaps TRBD1 as D (5 bases). Germline V gene lookup returns CDR1 SGHVS and CDR2 FNYEAQ. The CDR3 sequence is 15 residues long. V lost 1 base, J lost 4 bases, and 12 bases lay in between. CDR3: CASSLEAGLADTQYF. In DNA form, the CDR3 reads TGTGCCAGCAGCTTAGAGGCAGGGTTAGCAGATACGCAGTATTTT.

This clone was counted a single time. This chain's CDR3 is CASNPWAGGRPTGELFF. The CDR3 region has the DNA TGTGCCAGCAACCCGTGGGCGGGGGGGCGGCCCACCGGGGAGCTGTTTTTT. The chain uses TRBV7-8 and TRBJ2-2; 9 positions match TRBD2. This CDR3 has 17 residues. Germline CDR1 and CDR2: SGHVS and FQNEAQ. V trimming: 7 bases; J trimming: 4 bases; junction bases outside the gene matches: 13.

This rearrangement joins TRBV11-3 to TRBJ2-2; 8 bases agree with TRBD2. The CDR3 spans 16 residues. The J segment lost 0 bases and the V segment lost 5 bases, leaving 5 bases of the junction unmatched. Germline assignment: CDR1 SGHNT and CDR2 YENEEA. The CDR3 nucleotides read TGTGCCAGCAGCCGCCGGGGGGGCGCGAACACCGGGGAGCTGTTTTTT. This sequence encodes CASSRRGGANTGELFF.

The chain is built from TRBV6-1 and TRBJ2-5, with TRBD2 matching over 7 bases. Germline lookup yields CDR1 MNHNS and CDR2 SASEGT. The junction had 5 bases not matched to a gene; V was cut back by 3 bases and J by 1 base. CDR3 length equals 15 residues. CDR3 region: CASSDREAAQETQYF. The DNA for the CDR3 is TGTGCCAGCAGTGATCGGGAGGCCGCCCAAGAGACCCAGTACTTC.

This sequence joins TRBV7-6 and TRBJ1-3; TRBD1 matches at 8 bases. CDR3 length: 15 amino acids. Germline V gene lookup returns CDR1 SGHVS and CDR2 FNYEAQ. The V and J ends lost 5 bases and 0 bases, in that order; junction bases with no gene match: 3. In DNA form, the CDR3 reads TGTGCCAGCAGCGTCGACAGGGGCTCTGGAAACACCATATATTTT. It codes for CASSVDRGSGNTIYF.